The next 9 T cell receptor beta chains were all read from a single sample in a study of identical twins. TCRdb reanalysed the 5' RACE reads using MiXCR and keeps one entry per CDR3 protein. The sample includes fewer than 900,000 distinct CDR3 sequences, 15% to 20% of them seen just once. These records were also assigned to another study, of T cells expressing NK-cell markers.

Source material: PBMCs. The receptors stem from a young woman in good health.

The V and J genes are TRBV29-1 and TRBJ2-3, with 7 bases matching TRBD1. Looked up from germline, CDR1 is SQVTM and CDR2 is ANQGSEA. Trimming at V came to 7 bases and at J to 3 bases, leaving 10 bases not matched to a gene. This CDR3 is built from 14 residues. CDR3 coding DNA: TGCAGCGCTCACAGGGGAGTTTCAACAGATACGCAGTATTTT. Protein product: CSAHRGVSTDTQYF.

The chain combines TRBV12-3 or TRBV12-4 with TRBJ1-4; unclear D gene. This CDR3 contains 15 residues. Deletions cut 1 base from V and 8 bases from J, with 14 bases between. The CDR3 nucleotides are TGTGCCAGCAGTTTAGTTGCGTCCCTGGGCGAAAAACTGTTTTTT. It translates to CASSLVASLGEKLFF.

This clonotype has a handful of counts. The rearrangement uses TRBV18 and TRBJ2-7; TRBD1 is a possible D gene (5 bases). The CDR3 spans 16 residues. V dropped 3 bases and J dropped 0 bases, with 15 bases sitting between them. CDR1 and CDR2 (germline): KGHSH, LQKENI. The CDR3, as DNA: TGTGCCAGCTCACCTCCAGGGTTTACGAGCTCCTACGAGCAGTACTTC. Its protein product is CASSPPGFTSSYEQYF. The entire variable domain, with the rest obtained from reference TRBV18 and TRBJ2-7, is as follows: NAGVMQNPRHLVRRRGQEARLRCSPMKGHSHVYWYRQLPEEGLKFMVYLQKENIIDESGMPKERFSAEFPKEGPSILRIQQVVRGDSAAYFCASSPPGFTSSYEQYFGPGTRLTVT.

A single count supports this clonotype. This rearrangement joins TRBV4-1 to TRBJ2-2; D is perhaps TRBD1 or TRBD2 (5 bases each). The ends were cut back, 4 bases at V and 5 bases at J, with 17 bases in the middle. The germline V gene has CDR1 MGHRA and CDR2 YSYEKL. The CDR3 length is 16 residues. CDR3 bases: TGCGCCAGCAGCCGGCGATGGCAGGGAGCTACCGGGGAGCTGTTTTTT. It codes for CASSRRWQGATGELFF.

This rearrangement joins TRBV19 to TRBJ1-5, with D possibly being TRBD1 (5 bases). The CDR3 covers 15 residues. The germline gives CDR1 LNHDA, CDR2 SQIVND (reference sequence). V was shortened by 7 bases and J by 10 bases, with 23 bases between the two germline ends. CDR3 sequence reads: CASTRGGALQGPQHF. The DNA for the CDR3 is TGTGCCAGTACCCGAGGAGGGGCTCTCCAAGGCCCCCAGCATTTT. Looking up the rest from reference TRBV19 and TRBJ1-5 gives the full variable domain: DGGITQSPKYLFRKEGQNVTLSCEQNLNHDAMYWYRQDPGQGLRLIYYSQIVNDFQKGDIAEGYSVSREKKESFPLTVTSAQKNPTAFYLCASTRGGALQGPQHFGDGTRLSIL.

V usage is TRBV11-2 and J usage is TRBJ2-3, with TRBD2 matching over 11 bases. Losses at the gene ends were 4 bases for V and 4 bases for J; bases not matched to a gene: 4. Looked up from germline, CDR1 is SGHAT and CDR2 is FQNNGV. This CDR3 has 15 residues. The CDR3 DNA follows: TGTGCCAGCAGCTACACTAGCGGGGGTTCAGATACGCAGTATTTT. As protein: CASSYTSGGSDTQYF.

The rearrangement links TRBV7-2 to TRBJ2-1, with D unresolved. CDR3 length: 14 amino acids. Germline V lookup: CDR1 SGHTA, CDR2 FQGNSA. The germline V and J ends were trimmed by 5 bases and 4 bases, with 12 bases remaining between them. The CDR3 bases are TGTGCCAGCAGCCTCGGAGCCGCGTACAATGAGCAGTTCTTC. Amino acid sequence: CASSLGAAYNEQFF.

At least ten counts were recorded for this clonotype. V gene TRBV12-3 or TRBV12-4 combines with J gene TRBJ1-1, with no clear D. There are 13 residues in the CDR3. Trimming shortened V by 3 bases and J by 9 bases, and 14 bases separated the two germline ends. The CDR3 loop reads CASSLSGINKAFF. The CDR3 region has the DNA TGTGCCAGCAGTTTGTCCGGGATAAACAAAGCTTTCTTT.

The CDR3 DNA reads as TGTGCCAGCAGCCCGTGGGGCTACACCTTC. Translating it yields CASSPWGYTF. This rearrangement joins TRBV7-9 to TRBJ1-2; no definite D call. Germline assignment: CDR1 SEHNR and CDR2 FQNEAQ (reference sequence). The CDR3 is 10 amino acids. V was trimmed by 5 bases and J by 8 bases, leaving 6 bases between them.